The present TCR beta chain was sequenced within a study of blood T cell repertoires in COVID-19. Produced via immunoSEQ multiplex PCR; TCRdb's table is partial and in-frame only. The table lists roughly 160,000 clones, approximately 77% of them singletons. From germline, CDR1 is LNHDA and CDR2 SQIVND (reference sequence). Trimming stripped 0 bases from V and 0 bases from J, with 23 bases between. The CDR3 totals 21 residues. This TCR was sampled from a woman over 75 with active or convalescent COVID-19. This chain joins TRBV19 and TRBJ2-2; D is possibly TRBD2 (6 bases). Sequenced: peripheral blood. The CDR3 loop reads CASSIDRPHPLAVANTGELFF. The CDR3 nucleotides are TGTGCCAGTAGTATAGATCGACCCCACCCTTTAGCGGTCGCGAACACCGGGGAGCTGTTTTTT.